Below, 19 T cell receptor beta chains from the same sample are listed, as sequenced in a study of blood T cell repertoires in COVID-19. Sequencing was performed with immunoSEQ multiplex PCR; in TCRdb, only in-frame clones are kept and a portion is missing. The sample has approximately 300,000 clones, less than 85% seen once. Sequencing used PBMCs or T cells enriched from blood (not recorded which). These receptors originate from a woman aged 30 to 39 who had been exposed to COVID-19.

The chain recombines TRBV7-3 with TRBJ2-1; the match to TRBD2 covers 10 bases. V trimming: 2 bases; J trimming: 6 bases; junction bases outside the gene matches: 4. Germline V CDR1 and CDR2: SGHTA, FQGTGA. The CDR3 sequence is 15 residues long. The DNA of the CDR3 is TGTGCCAGCAGCTTAGATCTAGCGGGAGTCAATGAGCAGTTCTTC. Protein product: CASSLDLAGVNEQFF.

This clone has more than one count but fewer than ten. The gene calls are TRBV2 and TRBJ1-1; no definite D call. In germline, CDR1 is SNHLY, CDR2 FYNNEI. Trimming took off 5 bases at V and 1 base at J, with 11 bases between the two ends. The CDR3 has 14 amino acids. The CDR3 sequence is CASSREIGNTEAFF. Here the CDR3 DNA reads TGTGCCAGCAGTCGGGAGATTGGGAACACTGAAGCTTTCTTT.

This chain links TRBV29-1 with TRBJ2-5; 7 bases are a match to TRBD2. This CDR3 spans 13 amino acids. Germline V gene lookup returns CDR1 SQVTM and CDR2 ANQGSEA. V gave up 6 bases and J gave up 5 bases; unmatched junction bases: 9. The DNA of the CDR3 is TGCAGCGTGACTGGACTAGTAGGGGAGACCCAGTACTTC. It is translated as CSVTGLVGETQYF.

V gene TRBV6-1 combines with J gene TRBJ1-2; weak D call: TRBD1 (5 bases). The germline V and J ends were trimmed by 2 bases and 0 bases, with 13 bases remaining between them. Germline loops: CDR1 MNHNS, CDR2 SASEGT. The CDR3 sequence is 16 residues long. CDR3 amino acids: CASSELGAGTNYGYTF. The CDR3, as DNA: TGTGCCAGCAGTGAATTAGGGGCAGGAACTAACTATGGCTACACCTTC.

The chain joins TRBV9 to TRBJ2-1; 10 bases are a match to TRBD1. Trimming at V came to 3 bases and at J to 6 bases, leaving 6 bases not matched to a gene. CDR1 is SGDLS and CDR2 is YYNGEE in the germline V gene. The CDR3 is 15 residues long. In DNA, the CDR3 is TGTGCCAGCAGCGCGACCGGGACAGGGGTCAATGAGCAGTTCTTC. Its protein is CASSATGTGVNEQFF. The whole variable domain, remainder taken from reference TRBV9 and TRBJ2-1, is DSGVTQTPKHLITATGQRVTLRCSPRSGDLSVYWYQQSLDQGLQFLIQYYNGEERAKGNILERFSAQQFPDLHSELNLSSLELGDSALYFCASSATGTGVNEQFFGPGTRLTVL.

The genes are TRBV7-8 and TRBJ1-5; 12 bases agree with TRBD1. V lost 1 base and J lost 3; bases outside the gene matches: 4. This CDR3 has 17 amino acids. CDR1 SGHVS and CDR2 FQNEAQ come from the germline V gene. CDR3 region: CASSLGRDRGHNQPQHF. The DNA for the CDR3 is TGTGCCAGCAGCTTAGGAAGGGACAGGGGGCACAATCAGCCCCAGCATTTT.

This chain links TRBV18 with TRBJ1-6; D is ambiguous. V lost 4 bases and J 0 bases, leaving 19 bases between the germline ends. CDR1 and CDR2 (germline): KGHSH, LQKENI. This CDR3 is 19 amino acids long. CDR3 in DNA: TGTGCCAGCTCACGGTCGATGTCCGGCGGAGGCTCCTATAATTCACCCCTCCACTTT. This codes for CASSRSMSGGGSYNSPLHF. The full variable domain, with the rest looked up from reference TRBV18 and TRBJ1-6, is NAGVMQNPRHLVRRRGQEARLRCSPMKGHSHVYWYRQLPEEGLKFMVYLQKENIIDESGMPKERFSAEFPKEGPSILRIQQVVRGDSAAYFCASSRSMSGGGSYNSPLHFGNGTRLTVT.

The chain joins TRBV10-2 to TRBJ2-1; TRBD1 matches 9 bases. The CDR3 sequence is 15 residues long. Germline trimming cut 2 bases from V and 8 bases from J; bases unmatched to any gene: 7. CDR1 is WSHSY, CDR2 SAAADI, per germline. The CDR3 DNA is TGCGCCAGCAGTGAGCAGGACAGGGGTAGCGATGAGCAGTTCTTC. As protein: CASSEQDRGSDEQFF.

The chain is built from TRBV7-9 and TRBJ1-3; D not resolved. There are 17 residues in the CDR3. V lost 2 bases to trimming and J lost 0 bases, with 14 bases between them. Germline loops: CDR1 SEHNR, CDR2 FQNEAQ (reference sequence). The DNA of the CDR3 is TGTGCCAGCAGCTTAAAGAGATCAGGTGACTCTGGAAACACCATATATTTT. It codes for CASSLKRSGDSGNTIYF.

CDR3 amino acids: CASSRGGGTYNEQFF. The CDR3 coding sequence is TGCGCCAGCAGCCGTGGGGGGGGGACCTACAATGAGCAGTTCTTC. The V call is TRBV4-3, the J call TRBJ2-1; 7 bases fit TRBD2. V gave up 4 bases and J gave up 2 bases; unmatched junction bases: 5. Per the germline V gene, CDR1 is LGHNA and CDR2 is YSLEER. The CDR3 spans 15 residues.

The gene calls are TRBV28 and TRBJ2-1; tentative D call: TRBD1 (6 bases). Between the trimmed V and J ends, which lost 2 bases and 15 bases, there was a span of 14 bases. Germline lookup yields CDR1 MDHEN and CDR2 SYDVKM. The CDR3 has 12 amino acids. The CDR3, as DNA: TGTGCCAGCAGTTTAAAGTCAGGGGCTCCGTTCTTC. Translating it yields CASSLKSGAPFF.

This chain links TRBV23-1 with TRBJ1-2; D is perhaps TRBD1 (6 bases). TRBV23-1 is sorted into the ORF group, with uncertain function. The CDR3 is 14 amino acids. Deletions cut 0 bases from V and 6 bases from J, with 11 bases between. The CDR3 bases are TGCGCCAGCAGTCAATCTAGAGGGGGGGATGGCTACACCTTC. Its protein is CASSQSRGGDGYTF.

This chain uses TRBV18 with TRBJ2-7; TRBD1 is a possible D gene (6 bases). This CDR3 is built from 13 residues. Germline V gene lookup returns CDR1 KGHSH and CDR2 LQKENI. V was trimmed by 3 bases and J by 5 bases, leaving 11 bases between them. The CDR3 is CASSPLGANEQYF. CDR3 nucleotides: TGTGCCAGCTCACCTCTGGGGGCAAACGAGCAGTACTTC.

V usage is TRBV7-8 and J usage is TRBJ1-3; TRBD1 aligns across 10 bases. Losses at the gene ends were 3 bases for V and 0 bases for J; bases not matched to a gene: 17. Germline V gene data show CDR1 as SGHVS and CDR2 as FQNEAQ. The CDR3 is made up of 21 amino acids. The CDR3 DNA reads as TGTGCCAGCAGCTTCCCCCCGAGACAGGGGGCACCTTGGGGCTCTGGAAACACCATATATTTT. This translates into CASSFPPRQGAPWGSGNTIYF.

The chain employs TRBV28 and TRBJ2-7, with a tentative D call TRBD2 (7 bases). The germline gives CDR1 MDHEN, CDR2 SYDVKM. Trimming took 3 bases from V and 5 from J, leaving 17 bases between them. This CDR3 has 15 amino acids. CDR3 protein: CASSLGGAGVDEQYF. The CDR3 coding sequence is TGTGCCAGCAGTTTGGGAGGGGCAGGGGTCGACGAGCAGTACTTC.

The chain joins TRBV29-1 to TRBJ2-3; D not certain. The V end was cut by 7 bases, the J end by 0 bases, with 5 bases between. The germline V gene has CDR1 SQVTM and CDR2 ANQGSEA. The CDR3 length is 11 residues. CDR3 bases: TGCAGCGCAGCTAGCACAGATACGCAGTATTTT. This sequence encodes CSAASTDTQYF.

V and J are TRBV6-2 or TRBV6-3 and TRBJ2-5; D not resolved. The CDR3 contains 12 residues. The V gene lost 4 bases and the J gene lost 7 bases, with 10 bases spanning the gap. Germline V gene data show CDR1 as MNHEY and CDR2 as SVGEGT. The CDR3 DNA reads TGTGCCAGCAGTTCCTACTTGAGGACCCAGTACTTC. The encoded protein is CASSSYLRTQYF.

The chain has TRBV14 and TRBJ1-1; D unresolved. Germline V gene sequence: CDR1 SGHDN, CDR2 FVKESK. Trimming stripped 2 bases from V and 4 bases from J, with 17 bases between. The CDR3 contains 16 residues. CDR3 loop: CASSQINPARSTEAFF. CDR3 nucleotide sequence: TGTGCCAGCAGCCAAATAAATCCCGCGAGGAGCACTGAAGCTTTCTTT. The variable domain in full, completed from reference TRBV14 and TRBJ1-1, reads EAGVTQFPSHSVIEKGQTVTLRCDPISGHDNLYWYRRVMGKEIKFLLHFVKESKQDESGMPNNRFLAERTGGTYSTLKVQPAELEDSGVYFCASSQINPARSTEAFFGQGTRLTVV.

The chain is built from TRBV13 and TRBJ1-2; unclear D gene. V lost 2 bases and J lost 6, with 16 bases in between. The V gene's germline CDR1 is PRHDT and CDR2 FYEKMQ (reference sequence). The CDR3 spans 15 residues. The CDR3 here is CASSLRPLGDHGYTF. CDR3 DNA: TGTGCCAGCAGCTTACGGCCCTTGGGAGACCATGGCTACACCTTC.